This T cell receptor (beta chain) was found in a study of T cell changes during pregnancy in multiple sclerosis. Method: immunoSEQ multiplex PCR; TCRdb's copy keeps in-frame clones and lacks some. The data contain tens of thousands of clones, 91% of them singletons. Between the trimmed V and J ends, which lost 6 bases and 13 bases, there was a span of 16 bases. CDR1 is MDHEN, CDR2 SYDVKM, per germline. The CDR3 is 13 amino acids. The source was PBMCs, collected in the first trimester of pregnancy. The receptor comes from a female donor in good health, serving as a control in a pregnancy study. Some clones in this sample may be carry-over from other donors' samples. The chain joins TRBV28 to TRBJ1-6; perhaps TRBD1 as D (5 bases). The CDR3 reads CASSPPGVVPLHF. In DNA form, the CDR3 reads TGTGCCAGCAGCCCGCCGGGGGTCGTCCCCCTCCACTTT.